Each of the 3 T cell receptor beta chains below was sequenced from the same sample in a study of blood T cell repertoires in COVID-19. The data were produced by immunoSEQ multiplex PCR, yet TCRdb's version contains in-frame clones alone and is incomplete. In the table there are about 330,000 clones, about 92% of which are singletons. Sequenced sample: PBMCs or T cells enriched from blood (not recorded which). The receptors originated from a woman aged 25 to 39 who had recovered from COVID-19.

The chain links TRBV5-1 to TRBJ2-1, with 13 positions matching TRBD2. The CDR3 covers 15 residues. The germline CDR1 and CDR2 sequences are SGHRS and YFSETQ. The J segment lost 8 bases and the V segment lost 4 bases, leaving 6 bases of the junction unmatched. CDR3 DNA sequence: TGCGCCAGCAGCCTTGGACTAGCGGGAGTCCATGAGCAGTTCTTC. Translation: CASSLGLAGVHEQFF.

The V call is TRBV15, the J call TRBJ1-5; D gene unclear. The germline V and J ends were trimmed by 2 bases and 0 bases, with 20 bases remaining between them. The germline gives CDR1 LNHNV, CDR2 YYDKDF (reference sequence). The CDR3 contains 19 residues. DNA for the CDR3: TGTGCCACCAGCAGATTCGCCTGGGGAGTCAGAAATAGCAATCAGCCCCAGCATTTT. Translating gives CATSRFAWGVRNSNQPQHF. Complete variable domain (other parts from reference TRBV15 and TRBJ1-5): DAMVIQNPRYQVTQFGKPVTLSCSQTLNHNVMYWYQQKSSQAPKLLFHYYDKDFNNEADTPDNFQSRRPNTSFCFLDIRSPGLGDTAMYLCATSRFAWGVRNSNQPQHFGDGTRLSIL.

The chain carries TRBV11-3 and TRBJ2-7, with D maybe TRBD1 (6 bases). The length of the CDR3 is 15 residues. CDR1 and CDR2 from the germline V gene are SGHNT and YENEEA. V shed 4 bases and J shed 2 bases, with 15 bases lying between them. The CDR3 loop reads CASSSRQVGAYEQYF. As DNA, the CDR3 is TGTGCCAGCAGCTCCCGACAGGTGGGAGCCTACGAGCAGTACTTC.